The 23 T cell receptor beta chains given below trace back to one sample, sequenced in a study of early stage breast cancer tumors. Repertoires were generated with immunoSEQ multiplex PCR, while TCRdb's copy carries only in-frame clones and drops some. The top ten hold around a tenth of the sample, which has some 30,000 clones, more than 65% seen once. Sequenced: breast tumor tissue. These receptors were obtained from a person younger than 45 with breast cancer.

This clone ranks as medium-sized. The identical CDR3 is also encoded by other nucleotide sequences in the sample. This sequence joins TRBV7-2 and TRBJ2-1; 9 bases line up with TRBD2. The CDR3 runs 15 residues. Trimming removed 5 bases from V and 4 bases from J; junction bases left unmatched: 6. Germline-derived CDR1 and CDR2 are SGHTA and FQGNSA. The CDR3 loop reads CASSLTSGKYNEQFF. The CDR3 coding sequence is TGTGCCAGCAGCCTGACTAGCGGAAAGTACAATGAGCAGTTCTTC.

This chain links TRBV4-2 with TRBJ2-1, with unresolved D. Germline loops: CDR1 LGHNA, CDR2 YNFKEQ. V was shortened by 6 bases and J by 9 bases, with 12 bases between the two germline ends. CDR3 length equals 12 residues. CDR3 region: CASSHRSSEQFF. The DNA for the CDR3 is TGTGCCAGCAGTCATAGGAGTTCTGAGCAGTTCTTC.

The V call is TRBV7-2, the J call TRBJ1-5; D not resolved. Germline V CDR1 and CDR2: SGHTA, FQGNSA. The CDR3 contains 13 residues. Trimming took 3 bases from V and 4 from J, leaving 7 bases between them. CDR3 in amino acids: CASSLRANQPQHF. CDR3 in DNA: TGTGCCAGCAGCTTGCGGGCTAATCAGCCCCAGCATTTT. The full variable domain, in which reference TRBV7-2 and TRBJ1-5 provide the parts outside the CDR3, is GAGVSQSPSNKVTEKGKDVELRCDPISGHTALYWYRQSLGQGLEFLIYFQGNSAPDKSGLPSDRFSAERTGGSVSTLTIQRTQQEDSAVYLCASSLRANQPQHFGDGTRLSIL.

This chain joins TRBV4-1 and TRBJ2-1; TRBD1 might be the D (6 bases). With 0 bases removed from V and 8 bases from J, the gap between germline ends came to 11 bases. Germline CDR1 is MGHRA and CDR2 is YSYEKL. This CDR3 has 14 residues. CDR3 sequence reads: CASSQDSRGDEQFF. As DNA, the CDR3 is TGCGCCAGCAGCCAAGACAGCAGGGGAGATGAGCAGTTCTTC.

This chain joins TRBV30 and TRBJ2-1; either TRBD1 or TRBD2 may supply D (5 bases each). Germline loops: CDR1 GTSNPN, CDR2 SVGIG (reference sequence). Trimming pared 0 bases from V and 8 bases from J, leaving 14 bases between. This CDR3 has 14 residues. The CDR3 DNA reads TGTGCCTGGAGTGTACGTGGGGGAGTAGATGAGCAGTTCTTC. The encoded protein is CAWSVRGGVDEQFF.

This clone was observed once. The chain has TRBV6-1 and TRBJ1-4; tentatively, D is TRBD1 (5 bases). V lost 10 bases and J 0 bases, leaving 12 bases between the germline ends. This CDR3 is 14 amino acids long. CDR1 MNHNS and CDR2 SASEGT come from the germline V gene. CDR3 bases: TGTGCCACCAACCAGGGTTCAACTAATGAAAAACTGTTTTTT. This gives the protein CATNQGSTNEKLFF.

As concerns this clone: Germline is not matched at one junction end, which may reflect a read error. V usage is TRBV6-4 and J usage is TRBJ2-1; 9 bases line up with TRBD2. The CDR3 is made up of 17 amino acids. Germline CDR1 reads MRHNA; CDR2 reads SNTAGT. The CDR3 DNA is TGTACCAGCAGTGGGAGTAGCGGGAGCGTAACCTACAATGAGCAGTTCTTC. Protein: CTSSGSSGSVTYNEQFF.

This clone has more than one count but fewer than ten. The chain couples TRBV10-3 to TRBJ2-5; the match to TRBD2 covers 7 bases. The CDR3 consists of 13 residues. CDR1 is ENHRY, CDR2 SYGVKD, per germline. The J segment lost 3 bases and the V segment lost 5 bases, leaving 3 bases of the junction unmatched. The CDR3 spells CAISLADKETQYF. For the CDR3, the DNA is TGTGCCATCAGTCTAGCGGATAAAGAGACCCAGTACTTC.

The V and J genes are TRBV7-8 and TRBJ2-5; a possible D gene is TRBD2 (5 bases). The CDR3 sequence is 16 residues long. Per germline, CDR1 SGHVS and CDR2 FQNEAQ. The V end lost 1 base, the J end lost 4 bases, and 16 bases lay between the germline ends. The CDR3 sequence: CASSLGFQDSTETQYF. The CDR3 DNA sequence: TGTGCCAGCAGCTTAGGATTCCAGGACTCCACAGAGACCCAGTACTTC.

V is TRBV5-1 and J is TRBJ2-3; D is undetermined. Trimming removed 0 bases at V and 1 base at J, with 12 bases between. Per germline, CDR1 SGHRS and CDR2 YFSETQ. The CDR3 spans 16 residues. The chain's CDR3 is CASSLGYSIGTDTQYF. In nucleotides, the CDR3 is TGCGCCAGCAGCTTGGGATATTCAATTGGCACAGATACGCAGTATTTT. Drawing the rest from reference TRBV5-1 and TRBJ2-3, the complete variable domain is KAGVTQTPRYLIKTRGQQVTLSCSPISGHRSVSWYQQTPGQGLQFLFEYFSETQRNKGNFPGRFSGRQFSNSRSEMNVSTLELGDSALYLCASSLGYSIGTDTQYFGPGTRLTVL.

In its sample, this clone was seen a few times. The gene calls are TRBV19 and TRBJ1-1; TRBD1 matches at 12 bases. Germline trimming cut 4 bases from V and 1 base from J; bases unmatched to any gene: 4. Germline V gene lookup returns CDR1 LNHDA and CDR2 SQIVND (reference sequence). This CDR3 has 16 residues. The CDR3 region has the DNA TGTGCCAGTAGTAGGGGACAGGGGGCCGGGAACACTGAAGCTTTCTTT. Encoded protein: CASSRGQGAGNTEAFF.

This sequence joins TRBV5-4 and TRBJ2-1, with TRBD2 identical over 11 bases. With 4 bases clipped from V and 6 bases from J, the junction kept 9 bases outside the gene matches. Looked up from germline, CDR1 is SGHNT and CDR2 is YYREEE (reference sequence). This CDR3 is 16 amino acids long. The CDR3 sequence is CASSPPIAGGRNEQFF. In DNA form, the CDR3 reads TGTGCCAGCAGCCCTCCTATAGCGGGAGGGCGCAATGAGCAGTTCTTC.

The gene calls are TRBV19 and TRBJ2-7; D not resolved. The length of the CDR3 is 13 residues. The germline V gene has CDR1 LNHDA and CDR2 SQIVND (reference sequence). Trimming removed 3 bases from V and 3 bases from J, with 9 bases in between. The CDR3 region is CASSMGIHYEQYF. CDR3 sequence (DNA): TGTGCCAGTAGTATGGGGATCCACTACGAGCAGTACTTC.

This clone was counted only a few times. The chain employs TRBV11-2 and TRBJ1-6, with TRBD1 matching 8 bases. Germline values: CDR1 SGHAT, CDR2 FQNNGV. The V segment lost 4 bases and the J segment 8 bases; nucleotides outside the gene matches: 7. The CDR3 consists of 15 residues. CDR3 DNA: TGTGCCAGCAGCTCGGGGACAGGTTGGGATTCACCCCTCCACTTT. Protein: CASSSGTGWDSPLHF.

The gene calls are TRBV6-1 and TRBJ1-1; TRBD1 aligns across 9 bases. Germline CDR1 is MNHNS and CDR2 is SASEGT. V shed 6 bases and J 3 bases; nucleotides not matched to a gene: 5. This CDR3 spans 14 amino acids. The CDR3 spells CASSLTGGYTEAFF. The CDR3 coding sequence is TGTGCCAGCAGCTTGACAGGGGGATACACTGAAGCTTTCTTT.

V gene TRBV7-9 combines with J gene TRBJ2-1; D gene unclear. Germline loops: CDR1 SEHNR, CDR2 FQNEAQ (reference sequence). The CDR3 runs 14 residues. V dropped 4 bases and J dropped 9 bases, with 16 bases sitting between them. CDR3 protein: CASSSSYDWGEQFF. CDR3 DNA: TGTGCCAGCAGCTCTTCGTATGATTGGGGTGAGCAGTTCTTC.

The chain carries TRBV30 and TRBJ2-1; D call uncertain. The CDR3 is 13 amino acids. Trimming removed 2 bases from V and 8 bases from J, with 13 bases in between. Germline assignment: CDR1 GTSNPN and CDR2 SVGIG (reference sequence). DNA of the CDR3: TGTGCCTGGAGTAGGCGGATTCGGGATGAGCAGTTCTTC. Protein: CAWSRRIRDEQFF. Full variable domain (outside the CDR3, taken from reference TRBV30 and TRBJ2-1): SQTIHQWPATLVQPVGSPLSLECTVEGTSNPNLYWYRQAAGRGLQLLFYSVGIGQISSEVPQNLSASRPQDRQFILSSKKLLLSDSGFYLCAWSRRIRDEQFFGPGTRLTVL.

CDR3: CASSVTSGIEYGYTF. CDR3 coding DNA: TGTGCCAGCAGCGTGACCAGCGGGATAGAATATGGCTACACCTTC. This sequence joins TRBV9 and TRBJ1-2; no clear D. The germline gives CDR1 SGDLS, CDR2 YYNGEE. The CDR3 runs 15 residues. V lost 2 bases, J lost 5 bases, and 16 bases lay in between.

This clone was found a few times. The chain couples TRBV4-2 to TRBJ2-2, with TRBD2 matching over 9 bases. In germline, CDR1 is LGHNA, CDR2 YNFKEQ. V was clipped by 5 bases and J by 7 bases; unmatched bases: 11. The CDR3 loop spans 16 amino acids. CDR3 loop: CASSSSGRAGGGELFF. In DNA, the CDR3 is TGTGCCAGCAGCAGTAGCGGGAGAGCGGGAGGCGGGGAGCTGTTTTTT.

This clone has only a few counts. The V gene is TRBV2, the J gene TRBJ1-6; 10 bases align to TRBD1. The CDR3 is 14 residues long. Germline CDR1 and CDR2: SNHLY and FYNNEI. J gave up 8 bases and V 5 bases, and 3 bases lay outside the gene matches. CDR3 protein: CASSMTGGYSPLHF. The DNA for the CDR3 is TGTGCCAGCAGTATGACAGGGGGCTATTCACCCCTCCACTTT.

The V gene is TRBV4-2, the J gene TRBJ1-2; tentative D call: TRBD1 (5 bases). Germline CDR1 is LGHNA and CDR2 is YNFKEQ. The CDR3 runs 18 residues. V lost 0 bases and J 3 bases, leaving 20 bases between the germline ends. The DNA for the CDR3 is TGTGCCAGCAGCCAAGATGTACCGTCAAGGGGTTGGGACTATGGCTACACCTTC. Translated, it gives CASSQDVPSRGWDYGYTF.

This clone has a single count. The chain carries TRBV5-1 and TRBJ2-7, with no clear D. Germline CDR1 is SGHRS and CDR2 is YFSETQ. The CDR3 extends over 14 amino acids. V was pared by 0 bases and J by 3 bases, with 10 bases between. The CDR3 reads CASSLDFFLYEQYF. CDR3 in DNA: TGCGCCAGCAGCTTGGATTTTTTTCTCTACGAGCAGTACTTC.

The chain links TRBV5-1 to TRBJ1-2, with D perhaps TRBD1 (6 bases). The CDR3 has 14 amino acids. Trimming pared 0 bases from V and 7 bases from J, leaving 13 bases between. CDR1 and CDR2 from the germline V gene are SGHRS and YFSETQ. In nucleotides, the CDR3 is TGCGCCAGCAGCTTGGACCAGGGGCACCCTGGCTACACCTTC. Translated, it gives CASSLDQGHPGYTF.